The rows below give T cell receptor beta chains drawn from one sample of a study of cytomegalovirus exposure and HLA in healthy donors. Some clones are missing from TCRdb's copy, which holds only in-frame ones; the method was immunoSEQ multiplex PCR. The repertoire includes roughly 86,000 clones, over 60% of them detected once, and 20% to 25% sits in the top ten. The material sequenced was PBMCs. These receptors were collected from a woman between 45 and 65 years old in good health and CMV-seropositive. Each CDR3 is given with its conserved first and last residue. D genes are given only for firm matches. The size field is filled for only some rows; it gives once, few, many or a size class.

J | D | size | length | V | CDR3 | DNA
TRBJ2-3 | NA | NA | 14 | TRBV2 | CASRRRAYTDTQYF | TGTGCCAGCAGGCGTAGAGCTTACACAGATACGCAGTATTTT
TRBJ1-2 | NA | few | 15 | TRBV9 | CASSVGQLANYGYTF | TGTGCCAGCAGCGTAGGACAGTTAGCTAACTATGGCTACACCTTC
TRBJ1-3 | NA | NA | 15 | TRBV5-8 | CASSLDYSSGNTIYF | TGTGCCAGCAGCCTCGATTATAGCTCTGGAAACACCATATATTTT
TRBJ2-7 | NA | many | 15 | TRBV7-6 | CASSLAPGATYEQYF | TGTGCCAGCAGCTTAGCGCCGGGAGCCACCTACGAGCAGTACTTC
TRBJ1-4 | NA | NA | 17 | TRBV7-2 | CASSLRPDTTLNEKLFF | TGTGCCAGCAGCTTACGCCCCGACACCACCCTTAATGAAAAACTGTTTTTT
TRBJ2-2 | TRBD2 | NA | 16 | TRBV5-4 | CASSYQRGANTGELFF | TGTGCCAGCAGCTACCAGCGGGGCGCGAACACCGGGGAGCTGTTTTTT
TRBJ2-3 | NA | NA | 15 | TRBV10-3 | CAISDGQGNSDTQYF | TGTGCCATCAGTGACGGGCAGGGCAACTCAGATACGCAGTATTTT
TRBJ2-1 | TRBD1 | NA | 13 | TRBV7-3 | CASSTTRQGEQFF | TGTGCCAGCAGCACCACCCGACAGGGCGAGCAGTTCTTC
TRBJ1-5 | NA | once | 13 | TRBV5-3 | CARSDGTWQPQHF | TGTGCCAGAAGCGACGGGACTTGGCAGCCCCAGCATTTT
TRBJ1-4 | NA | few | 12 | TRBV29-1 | CSAGTSNEKLFF | TGCAGCGCCGGGACATCCAATGAAAAACTGTTTTTT
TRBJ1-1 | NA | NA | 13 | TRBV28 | CASSLSAGTEAFF | TGTGCCAGCAGTTTATCGGCCGGGACTGAAGCTTTCTTT
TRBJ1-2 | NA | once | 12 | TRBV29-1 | CSASQRGYGYTF | TGCAGCGCTTCTCAAAGGGGCTATGGCTACACCTTC
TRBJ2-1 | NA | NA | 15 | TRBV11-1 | CASSLISASYNEQFF | TGTGCCAGCAGCTTAATTAGCGCGTCCTACAATGAGCAGTTCTTC
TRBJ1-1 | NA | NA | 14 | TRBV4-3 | CASSPNGAGTEAFF | TGCGCCAGCAGCCCAAATGGGGCAGGGACTGAAGCTTTCTTT
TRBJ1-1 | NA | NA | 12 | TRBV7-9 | CASSLAGSAAFF | TGTGCCAGCAGCTTAGCCGGGTCTGCAGCTTTCTTT
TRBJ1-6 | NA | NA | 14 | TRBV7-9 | CASSFREADSPLHF | TGTGCCAGCAGCTTCAGGGAGGCGGATTCACCCCTCCACTTT
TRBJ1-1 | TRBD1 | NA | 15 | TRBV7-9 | CASSFPQGANTEAFF | TGTGCCAGCAGCTTCCCACAGGGGGCAAACACTGAAGCTTTCTTT
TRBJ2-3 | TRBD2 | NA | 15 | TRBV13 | CASSLTSGVTDTQYF | TGTGCCAGCAGCCTGACTAGCGGAGTCACAGATACGCAGTATTTT
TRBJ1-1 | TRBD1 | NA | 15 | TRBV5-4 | CASSTKDRGDTEAFF | TGTGCCAGCAGCACGAAGGACAGGGGGGACACTGAAGCTTTCTTT
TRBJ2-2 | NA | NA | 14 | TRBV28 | CASSLRLITGELFF | TGTGCCAGCAGTTTAAGACTTATCACCGGGGAGCTGTTTTTT
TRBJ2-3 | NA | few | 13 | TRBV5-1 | CASRSGAEDTQYF | TGCGCCAGCAGATCAGGGGCAGAAGATACGCAGTATTTT
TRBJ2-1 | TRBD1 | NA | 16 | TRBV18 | CASSINRDRAYNEQFF | TGTGCCAGCTCAATAAACAGGGACAGGGCCTACAATGAGCAGTTCTTC